This record covers a single T cell receptor beta chain. Its matching antigen is unknown. Amplification of TCR beta CDR3 regions used RNA as the template. An initial round of RT-PCR targeting the TCR CDR3 relied on the HTBI primer set. TCRdb processed the multiplex PCR reads anew with MiXCR; each CDR3 protein has one entry. The sample has around 360,000 distinct CDR3 sequences, 12% to 15% seen once. These data originate in a study of T cells in Graves' hyperthyroidism and ophthalmopathy. In the study overall: Pretreatment peripheral blood was obtained at initial diagnosis.

General study points: A model of 13 V-J features distinguished ophthalmopathy from stable hyperthyroidism.

The CDR3 is 12 amino acids. Germline V CDR1 and CDR2: SQVTM, ANQGSEA. Trimming took off 8 bases at V and 5 bases at J, with 14 bases between the two ends. Sequencing input: blood. The chain is built from TRBV29-1 and TRBJ2-3; D possibly corresponds to TRBD2 (5 bases). This TCR was recovered from a woman aged 60-70 years with Graves' ophthalmopathy. The CDR3 sequence: CSPRLGGDTQYF. Written as DNA, the CDR3 is TGCAGCCCCAGGCTAGGAGGAGATACGCAGTATTTT.